This TCR beta chain comes out of a study of T cell responses to AZD1222 COVID-19 vaccine. Study observations and caveats: Nearly half of unique spike-specific TCRs reportedly avoided B.1.351 and B.1.1.7 mutated regions. Once two AZD1222 doses were given, Spike-specific TCR breadth and depth went up.

Some clones are missing from TCRdb's copy, which holds only in-frame ones; the method was immunoSEQ multiplex PCR. This sample yields roughly 93,000 clones, of which approximately 89% are seen a single time; about 5.2% belongs to the top ten. Of note for this clone: Antigen specificity is unknown.

Germline loops: CDR1 SGHRS, CDR2 YFSETQ. Trimming took off 2 bases at V and 3 bases at J, with 15 bases between the two ends. CDR3 length equals 15 residues. Material: peripheral blood, obtained 28 days after the second AZD1222 dose. The rearrangement joins TRBV5-1 to TRBJ2-7, with D possibly TRBD1 on 5 matching bases. The receptor's source is an adult who received the AZD1222 COVID-19 vaccine. The CDR3: CASSFRTIGNYEQYF. In nucleotides, the CDR3 is TGCGCCAGCAGCTTTAGGACAATTGGTAACTACGAGCAGTACTTC.